This is a list of T cell receptor beta chains from one sample in a study of Graves' ophthalmopathy and Graves' hyperthyroidism. TCRdb re-derived calls from the multiplex PCR reads in MiXCR, one entry per CDR3 protein. The table has 650,000 to 900,000 distinct CDR3 sequences, around 40% seen once; the top ten hold about 40%. The sample was peripheral blood. These receptors originate from an adult man with Graves' ophthalmopathy. Each CDR3 is given with its conserved first and last residue. A D gene is named only where the DNA matches it firmly. Rows may omit the clone size; those that give it use once, few, many or a size class.

>TRBD1|TRBV7-2|TRBJ1-2|many|17
CASSLAGGATGNYGYTF
TGTGCCAGCAGCTTAGCGGGTGGCGCGACAGGGAACTATGGCTACACCTTC
>NA|TRBV2|TRBJ2-6|NA|14
CASSESVGANVLTF
TGTGCCAGCAGTGAATCGGTGGGGGCCAACGTCCTGACTTTC
>TRBD2|TRBV25-1|TRBJ2-5|NA|15
CASRGLAGVGNEQYF
TGTGCCAGCAGAGGACTAGCGGGAGTCGGCAATGAGCAGTACTTC
>TRBD1|TRBV10-3|TRBJ2-1|NA|12
CATSGTGAEQFF
TGTGCCACAAGCGGGACAGGGGCTGAGCAGTTCTTC
>TRBD1|TRBV29-1|TRBJ1-2|many|15
CSAPRDRVWSSGYTF
TGCAGCGCCCCCCGGGACAGGGTCTGGTCGAGTGGCTACACCTTC
>NA|TRBV28|TRBJ2-6|NA|15
CASSPPGSGADVLTF
TGTGCCAGCAGCCCCCCAGGGTCTGGGGCCGACGTCCTGACTTTC
>TRBD1|TRBV29-1|TRBJ2-3|NA|12
CSVGQVGNTQYF
TGCAGCGTCGGACAGGTCGGGAATACGCAGTATTTT
>NA|TRBV7-3|TRBJ2-5|NA|15
CASSLNRGSGETQYF
TGTGCCAGCAGCTTAAATCGCGGCTCCGGGGAGACCCAGTACTTC
>TRBD1|TRBV24-1|TRBJ1-5|few|17
CASSLRQGARGNQPQHF
TGTGCCAGCAGTCTACGACAGGGGGCCCGGGGCAATCAGCCCCAGCATTTT
>NA|TRBV7-2|TRBJ2-5|many|14
CASRPGRQQETQYF
TGTGCCAGCAGACCAGGACGGCAACAAGAGACCCAGTACTTC
>NA|TRBV7-2|TRBJ1-5|NA|13
CASSSAGRQPQHF
TGTGCCAGCAGTAGCGCTGGGCGGCAGCCCCAGCATTTT
>NA|TRBV6-6|TRBJ2-5|many|15
CASSYGGTVQETQYF
TGTGCCAGCAGTTATGGGGGGACGGTACAAGAGACCCAGTACTTC
>TRBD1|TRBV5-5|TRBJ2-6|few|15
CASSATGAGANVLTF
TGTGCCAGCAGCGCAACAGGGGCTGGGGCCAACGTCCTGACTTTC
>NA|TRBV25-1|TRBJ2-5|NA|12
CASSDWQETQYF
TGTGCCAGCAGTGACTGGCAAGAGACCCAGTACTTC
>TRBD2|TRBV20-1|TRBJ2-5|many|12
CSAKAGGETQYF
TGCAGTGCTAAGGCGGGAGGAGAGACCCAGTACTTC
>NA|TRBV7-9|TRBJ1-5|many|13
CASSLTTSQPQHF
TGTGCCAGCAGCCTCACCACGTCCCAGCCCCAGCATTTT
>NA|TRBV25-1|TRBJ2-2|NA|13
CASSFPAAGELFF
TGTGCCAGCAGTTTCCCCGCTGCCGGGGAGCTGTTTTTT
>NA|TRBV28|TRBJ1-1|NA|12
CASSLRRGGAFF
TGTGCCAGCAGTTTAAGGCGAGGCGGGGCTTTCTTT
>NA|TRBV12-3/TRBV12-4|TRBJ1-4|many|13
CASSLWEREKLFF
TGTGCCAGCAGTTTATGGGAGCGGGAAAAACTGTTTTTT
>NA|TRBV9|TRBJ1-4|few|15
CASSVRGQGYEKLFF
TGTGCCAGCAGCGTACGGGGGCAGGGATATGAAAAACTGTTTTTT
>NA|TRBV9|TRBJ2-7|NA|16
CASSFASGLGRYEQYF
TGTGCCAGCAGTTTCGCTTCGGGACTTGGGCGCTACGAGCAGTACTTC
>TRBD1|TRBV20-1|TRBJ2-6|once|15
CSARDRGSGANDLTF
TGCAGTGCCCGGGACAGGGGCTCTGGGGCCAACGACCTGACTTTC
>TRBD1|TRBV10-2|TRBJ1-1|NA|15
CASRETGPMNTEAFF
TGTGCCAGCAGAGAGACAGGGCCCATGAACACTGAAGCTTTCTTT
>NA|TRBV7-9|TRBJ2-5|many|14
CASSLVAEMETQYF
TGTGCCAGCAGCTTAGTTGCGGAGATGGAGACCCAGTACTTC
>NA|TRBV10-3|TRBJ1-5|NA|14
CAISPRDVGQPQHF
TGTGCCATCAGTCCTAGAGACGTTGGTCAGCCCCAGCATTTT
>NA|TRBV12-3/TRBV12-4|TRBJ2-2|NA|14
CASTMRGYNGELFF
TGTGCCAGCACCATGAGAGGGTATAACGGGGAGCTGTTTTTT
>NA|TRBV20-1|TRBJ1-6|few|14
CSARDLGDSSPLHF
TGCAGTGCTAGAGATTTGGGCGATAGTTCACCCCTCCACTTT
>NA|TRBV2|TRBJ1-4|NA|14
CASSRGGLSEELFF
TGTGCCAGCAGTCGTGGGGGGCTGAGTGAAGAACTGTTTTTT
>TRBD1|TRBV10-2|TRBJ1-5|many|15
CASSDLDRGNQPQHF
TGCGCCAGCAGTGACCTAGACAGGGGCAATCAGCCCCAGCATTTT
>TRBD1|TRBV24-1|TRBJ1-5|NA|14
CATSAHRGGQPQHF
TGTGCCACCAGTGCTCACAGGGGAGGGCAGCCCCAGCATTTT
>NA|TRBV20-1|TRBJ2-3|NA|15
CSARDPSISTDTQYF
TGCAGTGCTAGAGATCCGAGCATTAGCACAGATACGCAGTATTTT
>NA|TRBV7-8|TRBJ1-1|NA|12
CASSLRDSEAFF
TGTGCCAGCAGCCTTCGGGATTCTGAAGCTTTCTTT
>TRBD1|TRBV20-1|TRBJ1-4|NA|13
CSAITQGAEKLFF
TGCAGTGCTATCACCCAGGGGGCCGAAAAACTGTTTTTT
>NA|TRBV29-1|TRBJ1-2|NA|13
CSVHLGDTGGYTF
TGCAGCGTTCACCTAGGGGACACTGGAGGCTACACCTTC
>TRBD1|TRBV15|TRBJ2-6|many|20
CATSSEAPGTGQNGANVLTF
TGTGCCACCAGCAGTGAAGCCCCCGGGACAGGGCAGAACGGGGCCAACGTCCTGACTTTC
>NA|TRBV19|TRBJ1-5|NA|14
CASSMVWGNQPQHF
TGTGCCAGTAGTATGGTGTGGGGGAATCAGCCCCAGCATTTT
>TRBD1|TRBV7-9|TRBJ1-1|few|14
CASSNRGWDTEAFF
TGTGCCAGCAGCAACAGGGGATGGGACACTGAAGCTTTCTTT